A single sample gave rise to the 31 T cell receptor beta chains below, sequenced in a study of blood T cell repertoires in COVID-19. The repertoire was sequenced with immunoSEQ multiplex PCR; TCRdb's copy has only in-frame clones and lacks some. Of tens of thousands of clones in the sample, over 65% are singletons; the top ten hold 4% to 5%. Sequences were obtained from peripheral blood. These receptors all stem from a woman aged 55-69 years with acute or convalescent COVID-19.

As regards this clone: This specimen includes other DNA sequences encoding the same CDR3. In nucleotides, the CDR3 is TGTGCCAGCAGTTACACCGGACAGGGGGTTGGCTACACCTTC. It specifies CASSYTGQGVGYTF. The chain carries TRBV6-5 and TRBJ1-2, with 10 bases identical to TRBD1. The germline CDR1 and CDR2 sequences are MNHEY and SVGAGI. This CDR3 contains 14 residues. The ends lost 2 bases at V and 7 bases at J; junction bases unmatched: 4.

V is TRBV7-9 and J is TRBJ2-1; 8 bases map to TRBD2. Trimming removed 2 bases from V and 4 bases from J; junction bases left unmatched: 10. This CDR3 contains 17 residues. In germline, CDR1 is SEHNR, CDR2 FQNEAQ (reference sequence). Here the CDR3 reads CASSLFGKAGVYNEQFF. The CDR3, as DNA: TGTGCCAGCAGCTTATTCGGGAAAGCGGGGGTGTACAATGAGCAGTTCTTC.

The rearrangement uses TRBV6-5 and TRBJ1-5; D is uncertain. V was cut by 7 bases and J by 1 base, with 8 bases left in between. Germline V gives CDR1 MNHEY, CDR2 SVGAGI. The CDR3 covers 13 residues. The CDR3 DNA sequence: TGTGCCAGCACAATAGAAAGCAATCAGCCCCAGCATTTT. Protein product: CASTIESNQPQHF.

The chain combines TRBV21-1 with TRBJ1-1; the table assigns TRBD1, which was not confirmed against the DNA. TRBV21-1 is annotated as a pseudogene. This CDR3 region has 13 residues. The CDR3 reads CASRLGTAIEAFF. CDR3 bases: TGTGCCAGCAGGTTGGGGACAGCGATTGAAGCTTTCTTT.

CDR3 sequence: CATSDATSGRFTDTQYF. CDR3 DNA: TGTGCCACCAGTGACGCCACTAGCGGGAGGTTCACAGATACGCAGTATTTT. The chain is built from TRBV24-1 and TRBJ2-3; 12 nucleotides line up with TRBD2. The V and J ends lost 4 bases and 2 bases, in that order; junction bases with no gene match: 6. This CDR3 has 17 residues. The germline CDR1 and CDR2 sequences are KGHDR and SFDVKD.

CDR3 loop: CASSEGRNTEAFF. As DNA, the CDR3 is TGTGCCAGCAGTGAAGGGAGGAACACTGAAGCTTTCTTT. V gene TRBV2 combines with J gene TRBJ1-1; D is ambiguous. Germline lookup yields CDR1 SNHLY and CDR2 FYNNEI. This CDR3 comprises 13 residues. Trimming cost V 1 base and J 1 base, with 4 bases left between them.

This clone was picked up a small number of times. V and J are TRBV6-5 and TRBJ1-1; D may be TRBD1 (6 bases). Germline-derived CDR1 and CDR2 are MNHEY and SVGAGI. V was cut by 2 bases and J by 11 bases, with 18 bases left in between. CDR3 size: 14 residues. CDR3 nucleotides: TGTGCCAGCAGTTACGAGGGGGGGAATTTCGCGGCTTTCTTT. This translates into CASSYEGGNFAAFF.

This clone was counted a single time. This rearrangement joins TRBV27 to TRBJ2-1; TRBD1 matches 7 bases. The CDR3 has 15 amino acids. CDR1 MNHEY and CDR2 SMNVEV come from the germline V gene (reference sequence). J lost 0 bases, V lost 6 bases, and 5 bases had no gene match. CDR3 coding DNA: TGTGCCAGCAGACTACAGGGGAGCTCCTACAATGAGCAGTTCTTC. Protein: CASRLQGSSYNEQFF.

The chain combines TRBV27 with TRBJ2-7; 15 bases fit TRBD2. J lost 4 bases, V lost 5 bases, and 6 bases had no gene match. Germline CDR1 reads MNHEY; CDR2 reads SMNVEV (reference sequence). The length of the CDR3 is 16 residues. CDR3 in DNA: TGTGCCAGCAGTCCCCTGGGACTAGCGGGAGGTTACGAGCAGTACTTC. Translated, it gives CASSPLGLAGGYEQYF.

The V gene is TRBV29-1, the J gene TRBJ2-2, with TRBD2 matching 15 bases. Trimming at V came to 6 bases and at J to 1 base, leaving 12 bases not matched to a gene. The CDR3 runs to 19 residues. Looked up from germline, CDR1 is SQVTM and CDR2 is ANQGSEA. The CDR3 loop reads CSVVPRTSGGAGNTGELFF. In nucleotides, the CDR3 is TGCAGCGTAGTTCCGAGGACTAGCGGGGGGGCTGGGAACACCGGGGAGCTGTTTTTT.

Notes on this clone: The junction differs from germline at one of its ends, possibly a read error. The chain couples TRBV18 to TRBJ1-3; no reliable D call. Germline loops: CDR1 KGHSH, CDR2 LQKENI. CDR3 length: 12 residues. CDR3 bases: TGTGCCAGCTCCCTTATTGGAGACACCATATATTTT. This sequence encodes CASSLIGDTIYF.

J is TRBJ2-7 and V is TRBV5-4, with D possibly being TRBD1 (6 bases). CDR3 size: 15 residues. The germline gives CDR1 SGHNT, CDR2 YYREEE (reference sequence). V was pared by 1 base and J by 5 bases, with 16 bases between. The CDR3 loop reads CASSLNLGAYHEQYF. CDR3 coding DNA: TGTGCCAGCAGCTTGAATTTGGGGGCCTACCACGAGCAGTACTTC.

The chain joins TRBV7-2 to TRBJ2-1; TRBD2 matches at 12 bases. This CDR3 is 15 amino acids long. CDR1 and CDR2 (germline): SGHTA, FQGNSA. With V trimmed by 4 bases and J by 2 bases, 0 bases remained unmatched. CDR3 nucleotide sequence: TGTGCCAGCAGCTCTAGCGGGGGGGCCTACAATGAGCAGTTCTTC. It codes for CASSSSGGAYNEQFF.

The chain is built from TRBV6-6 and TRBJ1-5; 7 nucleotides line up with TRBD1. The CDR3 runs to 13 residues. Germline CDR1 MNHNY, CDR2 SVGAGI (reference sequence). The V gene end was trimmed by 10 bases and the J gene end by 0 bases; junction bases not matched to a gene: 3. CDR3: CATNRGSNQPQHF. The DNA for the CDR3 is TGTGCCACGAACAGGGGTAGCAATCAGCCCCAGCATTTT.

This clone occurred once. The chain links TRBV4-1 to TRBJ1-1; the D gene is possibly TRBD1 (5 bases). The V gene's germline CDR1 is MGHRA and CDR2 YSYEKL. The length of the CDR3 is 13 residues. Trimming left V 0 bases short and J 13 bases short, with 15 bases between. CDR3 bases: TGCGCCAGCAGCCAAGATTTGCAGGGAAGGGGTTTCTTT. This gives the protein CASSQDLQGRGFF.

In DNA, the CDR3 is TGTGCCACCAGGACTAGCGGGAGGTTGAAGCAGTTCTTC. Translation: CATRTSGRLKQFF. This rearrangement joins TRBV12-3 or TRBV12-4 to TRBJ2-1; 14 nucleotides line up with TRBD2. This CDR3 is built from 13 residues. V shed 10 bases and J 11 bases; nucleotides not matched to a gene: 7.

CDR3 nucleotides: TGTGCCAGCAGCTGGGGTAGCGGGATAAATAATGAGCAGTTCTTC. Translated: CASSWGSGINNEQFF. The chain joins TRBV7-9 to TRBJ2-1, with 8 bases that match TRBD2. V lost 4 bases, J lost 7 bases, and 9 bases stayed unmatched. This CDR3 has 15 amino acids. Germline-derived CDR1 and CDR2 are SEHNR and FQNEAQ (reference sequence).

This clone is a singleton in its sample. The CDR3 region has the DNA TGTGCCAGCTCACGACAGACTAGCGGGGCCACAGATACGCAGTATTTT. Translated, it gives CASSRQTSGATDTQYF. The V gene is TRBV18, the J gene TRBJ2-3; 11 bases align to TRBD2. From germline, CDR1 is KGHSH and CDR2 LQKENI. The junction had 5 bases not matched to a gene; V was cut back by 4 bases and J by 2 bases. CDR3 size: 16 residues. Full variable domain (remainder filled in from reference TRBV18 and TRBJ2-3): NAGVMQNPRHLVRRRGQEARLRCSPMKGHSHVYWYRQLPEEGLKFMVYLQKENIIDESGMPKERFSAEFPKEGPSILRIQQVVRGDSAAYFCASSRQTSGATDTQYFGPGTRLTVL.

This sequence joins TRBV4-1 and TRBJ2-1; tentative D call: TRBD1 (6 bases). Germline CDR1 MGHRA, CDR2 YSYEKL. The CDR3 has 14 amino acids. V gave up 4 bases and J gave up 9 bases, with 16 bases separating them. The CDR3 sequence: CASSPTGGVREQFF. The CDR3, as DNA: TGCGCCAGCAGCCCGACAGGAGGTGTGCGTGAGCAGTTCTTC.

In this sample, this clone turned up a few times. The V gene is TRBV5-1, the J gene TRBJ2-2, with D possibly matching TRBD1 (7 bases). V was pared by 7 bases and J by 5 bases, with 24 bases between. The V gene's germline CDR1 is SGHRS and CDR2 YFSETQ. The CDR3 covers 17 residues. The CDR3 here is CASHRDSVGGSTGELFF. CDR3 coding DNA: TGCGCCAGCCACCGGGACAGCGTGGGGGGCTCGACCGGGGAGCTGTTTTTT.

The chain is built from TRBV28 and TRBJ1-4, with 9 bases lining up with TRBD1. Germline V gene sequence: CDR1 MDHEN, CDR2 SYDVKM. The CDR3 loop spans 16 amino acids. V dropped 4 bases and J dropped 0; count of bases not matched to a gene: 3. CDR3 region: CASSSDRGATNEKLFF. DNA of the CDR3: TGTGCCAGCAGTTCCGACAGGGGGGCAACTAATGAAAAACTGTTTTTT. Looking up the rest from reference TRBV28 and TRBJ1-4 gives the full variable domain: DVKVTQSSRYLVKRTGEKVFLECVQDMDHENMFWYRQDPGLGLRLIYFSYDVKMKEKGDIPEGYSVSREKKERFSLILESASTNQTSMYLCASSSDRGATNEKLFFGSGTQLSVL.

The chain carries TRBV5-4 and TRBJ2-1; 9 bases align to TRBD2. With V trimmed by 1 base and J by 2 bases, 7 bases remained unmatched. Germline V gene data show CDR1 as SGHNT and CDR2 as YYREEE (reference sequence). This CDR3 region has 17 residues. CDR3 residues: CASSLHPRGGAYNEQFF. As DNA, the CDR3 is TGTGCCAGCAGCTTGCATCCCCGCGGGGGGGCCTACAATGAGCAGTTCTTC.

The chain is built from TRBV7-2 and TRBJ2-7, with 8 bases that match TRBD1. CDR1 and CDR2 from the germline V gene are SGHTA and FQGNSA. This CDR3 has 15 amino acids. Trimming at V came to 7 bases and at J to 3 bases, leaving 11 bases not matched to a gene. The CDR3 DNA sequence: TGTGCCAGCACCCTTTACGGGACAGGCCTCTACGAGCAGTACTTC. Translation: CASTLYGTGLYEQYF.

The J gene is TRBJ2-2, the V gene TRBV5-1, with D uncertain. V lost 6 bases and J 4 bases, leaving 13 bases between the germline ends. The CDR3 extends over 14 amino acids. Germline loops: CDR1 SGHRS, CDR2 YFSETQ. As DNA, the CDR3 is TGCGCCAGCACCCAATTTGGCGGCACCGGGGAGCTGTTTTTT. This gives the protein CASTQFGGTGELFF.

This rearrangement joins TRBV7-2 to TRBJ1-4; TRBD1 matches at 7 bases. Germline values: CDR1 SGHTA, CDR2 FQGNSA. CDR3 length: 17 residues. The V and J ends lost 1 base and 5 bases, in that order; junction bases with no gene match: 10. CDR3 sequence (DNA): TGTGCCAGCAGCTTAGTCGGGACGGGACAGACAAATGAAAAACTGTTTTTT. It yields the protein CASSLVGTGQTNEKLFF.

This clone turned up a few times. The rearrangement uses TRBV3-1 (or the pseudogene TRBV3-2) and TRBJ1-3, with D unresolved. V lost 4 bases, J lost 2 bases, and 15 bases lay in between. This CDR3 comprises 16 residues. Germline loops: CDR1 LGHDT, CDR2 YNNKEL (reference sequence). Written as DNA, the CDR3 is TGTGCCAGCAGCCCGACTCAGTTAGGAGCTGGAAACACCATATATTTT. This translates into CASSPTQLGAGNTIYF.

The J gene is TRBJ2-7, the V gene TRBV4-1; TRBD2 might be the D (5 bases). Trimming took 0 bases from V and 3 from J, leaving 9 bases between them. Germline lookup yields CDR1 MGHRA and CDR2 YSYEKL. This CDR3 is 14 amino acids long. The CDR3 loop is CASSQEGGFYEQYF. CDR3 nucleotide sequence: TGCGCCAGCAGCCAAGAAGGCGGGTTCTACGAGCAGTACTTC.

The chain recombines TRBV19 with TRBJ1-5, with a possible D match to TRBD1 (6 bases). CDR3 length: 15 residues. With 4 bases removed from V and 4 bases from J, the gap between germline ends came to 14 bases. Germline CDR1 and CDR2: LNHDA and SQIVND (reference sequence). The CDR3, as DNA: TGTGCCAGTAGTACTTGGACAGAAGCAAATCAGCCCCAGCATTTT. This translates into CASSTWTEANQPQHF.

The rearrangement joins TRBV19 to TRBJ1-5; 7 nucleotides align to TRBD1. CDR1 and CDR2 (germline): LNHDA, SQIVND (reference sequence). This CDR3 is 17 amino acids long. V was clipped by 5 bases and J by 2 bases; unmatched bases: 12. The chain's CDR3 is CASSLYQGEWGNQPQHF. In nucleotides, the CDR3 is TGTGCCAGTAGTCTCTACCAGGGGGAGTGGGGCAATCAGCCCCAGCATTTT.

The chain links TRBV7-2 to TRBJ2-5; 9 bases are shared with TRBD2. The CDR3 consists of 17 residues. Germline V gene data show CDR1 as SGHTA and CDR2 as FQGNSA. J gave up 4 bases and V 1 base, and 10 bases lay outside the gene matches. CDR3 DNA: TGTGCCAGCAGCTTAGGAGGCGGGGGGGCGAATGCAGAGACCCAGTACTTC. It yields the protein CASSLGGGGANAETQYF.

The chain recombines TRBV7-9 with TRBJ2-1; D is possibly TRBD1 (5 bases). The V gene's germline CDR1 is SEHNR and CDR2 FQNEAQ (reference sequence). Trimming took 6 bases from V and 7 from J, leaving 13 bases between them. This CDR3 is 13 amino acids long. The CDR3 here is CASRSGSGNEQFF. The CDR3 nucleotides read TGTGCCAGCAGGTCCGGTTCAGGGAATGAGCAGTTCTTC.